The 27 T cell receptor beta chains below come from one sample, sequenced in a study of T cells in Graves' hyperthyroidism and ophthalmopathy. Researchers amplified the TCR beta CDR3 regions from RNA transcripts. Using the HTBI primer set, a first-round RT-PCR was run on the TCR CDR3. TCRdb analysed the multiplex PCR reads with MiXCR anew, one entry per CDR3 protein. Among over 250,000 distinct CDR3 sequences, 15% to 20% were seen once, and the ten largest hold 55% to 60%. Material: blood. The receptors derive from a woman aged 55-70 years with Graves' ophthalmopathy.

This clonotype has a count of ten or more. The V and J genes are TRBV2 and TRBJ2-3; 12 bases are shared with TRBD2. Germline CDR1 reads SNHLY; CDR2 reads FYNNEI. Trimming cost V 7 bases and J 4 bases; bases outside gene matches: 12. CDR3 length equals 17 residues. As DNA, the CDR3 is TGTGCCAGCATCCCGGGACTAGCGGGCCCGGGGGCAGATACGCAGTATTTT. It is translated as CASIPGLAGPGADTQYF.

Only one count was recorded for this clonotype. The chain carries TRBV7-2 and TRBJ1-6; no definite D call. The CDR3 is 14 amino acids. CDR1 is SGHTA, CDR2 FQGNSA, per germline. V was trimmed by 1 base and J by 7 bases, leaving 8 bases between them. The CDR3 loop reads CASSLGAVNSPLHF. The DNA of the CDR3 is TGTGCCAGCAGCTTAGGGGCAGTGAATTCACCCCTCCACTTT.

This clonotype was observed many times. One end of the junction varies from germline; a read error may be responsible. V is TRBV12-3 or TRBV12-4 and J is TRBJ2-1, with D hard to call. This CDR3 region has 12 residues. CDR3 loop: CTSSYPRKEQFF. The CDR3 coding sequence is TGTACCAGCAGTTACCCAAGAAAAGAGCAGTTCTTC.

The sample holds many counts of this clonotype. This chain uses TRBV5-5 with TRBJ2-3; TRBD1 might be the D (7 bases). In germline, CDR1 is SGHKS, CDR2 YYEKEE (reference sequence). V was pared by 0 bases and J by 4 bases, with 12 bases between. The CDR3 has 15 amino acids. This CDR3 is CASSLVARGADTQYF. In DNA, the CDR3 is TGTGCCAGCAGCTTGGTAGCCAGGGGGGCAGATACGCAGTATTTT.

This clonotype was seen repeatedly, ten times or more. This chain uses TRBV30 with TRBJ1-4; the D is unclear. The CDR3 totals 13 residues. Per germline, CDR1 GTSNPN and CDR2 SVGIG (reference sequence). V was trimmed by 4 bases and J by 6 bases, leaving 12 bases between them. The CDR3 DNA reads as TGTGCCTGGACGAGACGGGGTTATGAAAAACTGTTTTTT. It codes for CAWTRRGYEKLFF.

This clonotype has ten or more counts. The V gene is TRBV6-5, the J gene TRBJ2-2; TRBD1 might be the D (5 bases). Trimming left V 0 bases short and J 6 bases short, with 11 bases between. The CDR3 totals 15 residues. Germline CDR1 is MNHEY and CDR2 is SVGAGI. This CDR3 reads CASSYSQGWAGELFF. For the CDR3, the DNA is TGTGCCAGCAGTTACTCGCAGGGTTGGGCCGGGGAGCTGTTTTTT.

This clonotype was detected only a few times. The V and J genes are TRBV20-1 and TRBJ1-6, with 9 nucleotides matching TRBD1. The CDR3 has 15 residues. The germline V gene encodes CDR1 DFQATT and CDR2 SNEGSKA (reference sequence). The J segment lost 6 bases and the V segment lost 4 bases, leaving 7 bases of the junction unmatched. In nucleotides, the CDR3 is TGCAGTGCTAAAACAGGGGGCCAGGGTAATTCACCCCTCCACTTT. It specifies CSAKTGGQGNSPLHF.

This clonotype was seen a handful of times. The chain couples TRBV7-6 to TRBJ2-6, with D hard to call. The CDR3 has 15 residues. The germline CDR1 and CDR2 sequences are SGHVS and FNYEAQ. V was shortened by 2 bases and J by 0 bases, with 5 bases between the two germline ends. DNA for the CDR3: TGTGCCAGCAGCTTAAGGGACTCTGGGGCCAACGTCCTGACTTTC. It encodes CASSLRDSGANVLTF.

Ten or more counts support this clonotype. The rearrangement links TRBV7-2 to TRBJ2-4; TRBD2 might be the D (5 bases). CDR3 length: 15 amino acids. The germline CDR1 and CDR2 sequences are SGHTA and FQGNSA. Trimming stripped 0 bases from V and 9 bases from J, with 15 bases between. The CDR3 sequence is CASSLAGNTGSIQYF. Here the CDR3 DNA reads TGTGCCAGCAGCTTAGCGGGAAACACGGGGAGCATTCAGTACTTC.

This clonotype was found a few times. CDR3 nucleotide sequence: TGTGCCAGCAGTCGGACATACCAAGAGACCCAGTACTTC. It specifies CASSRTYQETQYF. V usage is TRBV2 and J usage is TRBJ2-5; D is possibly TRBD1 (5 bases). This CDR3 is 13 amino acids long. Trimming took 5 bases from V and 0 from J, leaving 7 bases between them. The germline CDR1 and CDR2 sequences are SNHLY and FYNNEI.

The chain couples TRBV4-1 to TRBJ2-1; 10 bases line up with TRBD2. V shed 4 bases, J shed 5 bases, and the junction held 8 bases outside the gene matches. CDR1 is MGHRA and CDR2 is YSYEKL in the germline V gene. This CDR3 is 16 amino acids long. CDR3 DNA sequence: TGCGCCAGCAGCCGCGAGGGACTAGCGCAGGACAATGAGCAGTTCTTC. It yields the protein CASSREGLAQDNEQFF.

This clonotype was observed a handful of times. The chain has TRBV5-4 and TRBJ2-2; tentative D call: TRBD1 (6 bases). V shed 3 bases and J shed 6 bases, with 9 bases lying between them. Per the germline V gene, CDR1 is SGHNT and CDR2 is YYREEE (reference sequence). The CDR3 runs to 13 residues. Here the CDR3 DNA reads TGTGCCAGCAGCTCAGGGGTGGCCGGGGAGCTGTTTTTT. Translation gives CASSSGVAGELFF. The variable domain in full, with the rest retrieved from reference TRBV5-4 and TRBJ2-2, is ETGVTQSPTHLIKTRGQQVTLRCSSQSGHNTVSWYQQALGQGPQFIFQYYREEENGRGNFPPRFSGLQFPNYSSELNVNALELDDSALYLCASSSGVAGELFFGEGSRLTVL.

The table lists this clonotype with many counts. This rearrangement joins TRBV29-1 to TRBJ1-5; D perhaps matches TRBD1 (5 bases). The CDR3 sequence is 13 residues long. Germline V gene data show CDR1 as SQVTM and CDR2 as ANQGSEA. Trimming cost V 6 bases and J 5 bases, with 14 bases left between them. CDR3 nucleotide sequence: TGCAGCGTCGCTTACAGGAGCGATCAGCCCCAGCATTTT. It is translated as CSVAYRSDQPQHF.

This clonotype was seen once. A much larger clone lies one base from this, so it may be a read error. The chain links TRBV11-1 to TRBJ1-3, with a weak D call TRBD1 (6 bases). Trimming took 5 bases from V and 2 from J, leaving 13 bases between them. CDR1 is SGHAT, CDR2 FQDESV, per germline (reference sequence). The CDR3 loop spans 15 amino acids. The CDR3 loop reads CASSPRGEPGNTIYF. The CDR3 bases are TGTGCCAGCAGCCCGAGGGGGGAACCTGGAAACACCATATATTTT.

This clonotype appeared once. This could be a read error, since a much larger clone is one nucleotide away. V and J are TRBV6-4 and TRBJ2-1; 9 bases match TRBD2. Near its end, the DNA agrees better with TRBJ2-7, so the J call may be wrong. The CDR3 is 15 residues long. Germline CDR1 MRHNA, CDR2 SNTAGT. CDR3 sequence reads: CASSISGSGSNEQYF. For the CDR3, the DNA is TGTGCCAGCAGTATTAGCGGGAGTGGGTCCAATGAGCAGTACTTC.

CDR3 nucleotide sequence: TGTGCCAGCAGTACAGGGACTGGGGCCCAGTACTTC. It is translated as CASSTGTGAQYF. The chain carries TRBV11-2 and TRBJ2-5, with D perhaps matching TRBD1 or TRBD2 (6 bases each). Germline V gene data show CDR1 as SGHAT and CDR2 as FQNNGV. This CDR3 spans 12 amino acids. Trimming removed 6 bases at V and 9 bases at J, with 14 bases between.

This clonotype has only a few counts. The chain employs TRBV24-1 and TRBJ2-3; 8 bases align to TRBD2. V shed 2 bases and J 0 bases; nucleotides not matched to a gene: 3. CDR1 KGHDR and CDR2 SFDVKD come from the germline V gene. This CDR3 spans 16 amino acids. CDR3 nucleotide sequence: TGTGCCACCAGTGATTCGCGACTAGCGAGCACAGATACGCAGTATTTT. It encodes CATSDSRLASTDTQYF.

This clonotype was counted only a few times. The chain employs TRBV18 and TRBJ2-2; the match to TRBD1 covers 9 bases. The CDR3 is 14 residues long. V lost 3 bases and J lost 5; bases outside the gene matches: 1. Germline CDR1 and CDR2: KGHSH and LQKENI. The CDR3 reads CASSPGTGTGELFF. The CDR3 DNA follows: TGTGCCAGCTCACCCGGGACAGGGACCGGGGAGCTGTTTTTT. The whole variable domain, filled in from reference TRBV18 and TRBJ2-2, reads NAGVMQNPRHLVRRRGQEARLRCSPMKGHSHVYWYRQLPEEGLKFMVYLQKENIIDESGMPKERFSAEFPKEGPSILRIQQVVRGDSAAYFCASSPGTGTGELFFGEGSRLTVL.

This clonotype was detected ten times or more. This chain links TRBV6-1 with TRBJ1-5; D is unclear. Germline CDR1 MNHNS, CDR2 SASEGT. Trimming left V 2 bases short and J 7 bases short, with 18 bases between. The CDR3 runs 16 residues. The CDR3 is CASSESVTRVRQPQHF. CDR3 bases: TGTGCCAGCAGTGAATCCGTGACGAGGGTGCGACAGCCCCAGCATTTT.

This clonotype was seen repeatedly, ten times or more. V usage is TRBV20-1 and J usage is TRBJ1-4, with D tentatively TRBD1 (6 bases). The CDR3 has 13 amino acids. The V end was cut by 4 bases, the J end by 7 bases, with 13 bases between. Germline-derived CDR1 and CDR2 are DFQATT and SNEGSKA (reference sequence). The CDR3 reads CSAKDVDSEKLFF. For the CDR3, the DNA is TGCAGTGCTAAGGACGTGGACAGTGAAAAACTGTTTTTT.

DNA of the CDR3: TGTGCCAGCAGTGTTCCGACAGGGGGTCTGAACGAGCAGTACTTC. The encoded protein is CASSVPTGGLNEQYF. J is TRBJ2-7 and V is TRBV25-1; 9 positions agree with TRBD1. Germline V gene data show CDR1 as MGHDK and CDR2 as SYGVNS. This CDR3 has 15 amino acids. Germline trimming cut 4 bases from V and 5 bases from J; bases unmatched to any gene: 9.

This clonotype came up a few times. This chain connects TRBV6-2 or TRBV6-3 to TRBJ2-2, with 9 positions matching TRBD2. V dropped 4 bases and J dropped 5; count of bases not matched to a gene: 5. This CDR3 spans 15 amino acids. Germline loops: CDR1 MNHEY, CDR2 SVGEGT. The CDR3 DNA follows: TGTGCCAGCAGTTTCGGGACTAGCCGAACCGGGGAGCTGTTTTTT. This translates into CASSFGTSRTGELFF.

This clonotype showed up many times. The chain's CDR3 is CASSQIATSGHNEQFF. CDR3 DNA sequence: TGCGCCAGCAGCCAAATAGCGACTAGCGGACACAATGAGCAGTTCTTC. The V and J genes are TRBV4-1 and TRBJ2-1, with TRBD2 matching 9 bases. Germline V CDR1 and CDR2: MGHRA, YSYEKL. The CDR3 contains 16 residues. Germline trimming cut 2 bases from V and 5 bases from J; bases unmatched to any gene: 7.

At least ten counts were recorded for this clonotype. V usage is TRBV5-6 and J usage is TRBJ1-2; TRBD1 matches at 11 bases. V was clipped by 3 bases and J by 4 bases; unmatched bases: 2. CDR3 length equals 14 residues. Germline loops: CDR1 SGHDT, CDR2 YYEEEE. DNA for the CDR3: TGTGCCAGCAGCTATGGGACAGGGGGCTATGGCTACACCTTC. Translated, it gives CASSYGTGGYGYTF.

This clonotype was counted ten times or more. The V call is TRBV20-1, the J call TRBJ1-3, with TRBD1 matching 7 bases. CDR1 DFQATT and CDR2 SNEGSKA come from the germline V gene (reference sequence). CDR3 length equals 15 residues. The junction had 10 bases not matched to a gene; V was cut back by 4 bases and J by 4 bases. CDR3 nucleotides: TGCAGTGCTACGCGACCTACAGGGGTCGGAAACACCATATATTTT. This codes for CSATRPTGVGNTIYF.

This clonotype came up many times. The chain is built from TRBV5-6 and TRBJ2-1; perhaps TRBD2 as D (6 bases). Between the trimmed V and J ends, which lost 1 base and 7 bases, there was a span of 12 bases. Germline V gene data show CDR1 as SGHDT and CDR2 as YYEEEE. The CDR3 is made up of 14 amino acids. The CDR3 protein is CASSLRGERNEQFF. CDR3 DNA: TGTGCCAGCAGCTTGCGCGGGGAACGGAATGAGCAGTTCTTC.

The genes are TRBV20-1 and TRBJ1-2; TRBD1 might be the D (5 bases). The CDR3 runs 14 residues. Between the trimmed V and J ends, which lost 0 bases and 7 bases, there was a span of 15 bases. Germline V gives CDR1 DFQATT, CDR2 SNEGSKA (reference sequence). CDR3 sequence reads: CSAREKTARGGYTF. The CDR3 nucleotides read TGCAGTGCTAGAGAGAAGACAGCCAGAGGTGGCTACACCTTC.